The T cell receptor beta chain described here comes from a study of blood T cell repertoires in COVID-19. The V gene's germline CDR1 is SGDLS and CDR2 YYNGEE. CDR3 length equals 17 residues. The V segment lost 2 bases and the J segment 3 bases; nucleotides outside the gene matches: 4. This clone was counted a single time. The Seattle patients joined while their infection was active and were tracked longitudinally afterward. Only in-frame clones appear in the TCRdb table, and some are missing; sequencing was by immunoSEQ multiplex PCR. The sample contains about 160,000 clones, 80% to 90% of which appear only once.

Sample: peripheral blood. The origin of this receptor is a man between 18 and 29 years old with COVID-19, enrolled during active disease. The V gene is TRBV9, the J gene TRBJ2-1, with 14 bases that match TRBD2. The CDR3: CASSVSGTSGSYNEQFF. Here the CDR3 DNA reads TGTGCCAGCAGCGTCTCCGGGACTAGCGGGAGCTACAATGAGCAGTTCTTC.